One and the same sample provided the 27 T cell receptor beta chains below, sequenced in a study of T cell repertoires in cytomegalovirus infection. One entry per CDR3 protein results from TCRdb running MiXCR on the reads. The repertoire holds a few hundred thousand distinct CDR3 sequences, with around a quarter as singletons. The sample consisted of PBMCs. These receptors all come from a human donor in good health (CMV status not recorded). Some clones in this sample may be carry-over from other donors' samples.

The chain uses TRBV7-6 and TRBJ2-5; 9 bases map to TRBD1. Germline CDR1 reads SGHVS; CDR2 reads FNYEAQ. This CDR3 is 15 amino acids long. The V gene end was trimmed by 7 bases and the J gene end by 4 bases; junction bases not matched to a gene: 10. The CDR3 region has the DNA TGTGCCAGCACAATAACAGGGGGCTTCACAGAGACCCAGTACTTC. It yields the protein CASTITGGFTETQYF. The full variable domain, completed using reference TRBV7-6 and TRBJ2-5, is GAGVSQSPRYKVTKRGQDVALRCDPISGHVSLYWYRQALGQGPEFLTYFNYEAQQDKSGLPNDRFSAERPEGSISTLTIQRTEQRDSAMYRCASTITGGFTETQYFGPGTRLLVL.

This clonotype has only a few counts. The gene calls are TRBV12-3 or TRBV12-4 and TRBJ2-4; TRBD1 matches 7 bases. The CDR3 is made up of 14 amino acids. Germline trimming cut 5 bases from V and 9 bases from J; bases unmatched to any gene: 10. CDR3 nucleotides: TGTGCCAGCAGTCCAGGACAGGCCAGCGGCATTCAGTACTTC. As protein: CASSPGQASGIQYF.

The chain employs TRBV7-8 and TRBJ2-7; D gene ambiguous. V lost 2 bases to trimming and J lost 0 bases, with 8 bases between them. Germline V gene data show CDR1 as SGHVS and CDR2 as FQNEAQ. The CDR3 has 14 amino acids. CDR3 sequence: CASSLQPLSYEQYF. CDR3 nucleotides: TGTGCCAGCAGCTTACAGCCTCTCTCCTACGAGCAGTACTTC.

The chain carries TRBV29-1 and TRBJ2-1; D not certain. The V gene's germline CDR1 is SQVTM and CDR2 ANQGSEA. The CDR3 has 14 amino acids. V lost 7 bases and J 6 bases, leaving 19 bases between the germline ends. DNA for the CDR3: TGCAGCGCCTTTTTAGCTTCAAGCGTCAATGAGCAGTTCTTC. Amino acids: CSAFLASSVNEQFF.

The rearrangement links TRBV4-1 to TRBJ1-4; D might be TRBD1 (6 bases). Germline lookup yields CDR1 MGHRA and CDR2 YSYEKL. CDR3 length: 17 amino acids. Deletions cut 2 bases from V and 2 bases from J, with 15 bases between. CDR3 protein: CASSQPTQGITNEKLFF. The CDR3 region has the DNA TGCGCCAGCAGCCAACCAACTCAGGGGATCACTAATGAAAAACTGTTTTTT.

J is TRBJ1-2 and V is TRBV29-1; maybe TRBD1 (5 bases). CDR1 SQVTM and CDR2 ANQGSEA come from the germline V gene. Trimming stripped 7 bases from V and 7 bases from J, with 19 bases between. The CDR3 covers 13 residues. The CDR3 sequence is CSAHSQGRSGYTF. DNA for the CDR3: TGCAGCGCTCATTCGCAGGGACGGAGTGGCTACACCTTC.

The genes are TRBV7-9 and TRBJ1-6; 10 nucleotides match TRBD1. The J segment lost 3 bases and the V segment lost 5 bases, leaving 1 base of the junction unmatched. Germline assignment: CDR1 SEHNR and CDR2 FQNEAQ (reference sequence). This CDR3 contains 15 residues. As DNA, the CDR3 is TGTGCCAGCAGCGGGACAGGGGACTATAATTCACCCCTCCACTTT. Residues: CASSGTGDYNSPLHF.

This clonotype was seen a few times. This sequence joins TRBV19 and TRBJ2-7; 14 bases agree with TRBD2. Germline V gives CDR1 LNHDA, CDR2 SQIVND (reference sequence). The CDR3 sequence is 19 residues long. As DNA, the CDR3 is TGTCCAGGTTCTGTGGGGTCCGGACTAGCGGGGGGTAGCTCCTACGAGCAGTACTTC. Translation: CPGSVGSGLAGGSSYEQYF.

This clonotype was observed a few times. The J gene is TRBJ2-1, the V gene TRBV7-8, with TRBD1 identical over 10 bases. The junction had 12 bases not matched to a gene; V was cut back by 4 bases and J by 9 bases. Per the germline V gene, CDR1 is SGHVS and CDR2 is FQNEAQ. The CDR3 has 16 amino acids. The CDR3 nucleotides are TGTGCCAGCAGCTATTTCCGACAGGGGGCATCGGGTGAGCAGTTCTTC. As protein: CASSYFRQGASGEQFF.

This clonotype was counted a few times. The rearrangement links TRBV20-1 to TRBJ1-5; D may be TRBD1 (5 bases). Germline values: CDR1 DFQATT, CDR2 SNEGSKA (reference sequence). The V end lost 2 bases, the J end lost 2 bases, and 10 bases lay between the germline ends. This CDR3 contains 14 residues. CDR3 bases: TGCAGTGCTAGACGGGGGGAAGGCAATCAGCCCCAGCATTTT. Its translation is CSARRGEGNQPQHF.

The chain combines TRBV5-1 with TRBJ1-6; D call uncertain. V was clipped by 0 bases and J by 7 bases, with 8 bases between them. Germline loops: CDR1 SGHRS, CDR2 YFSETQ. This CDR3 spans 14 amino acids. CDR3 protein: CASSLGAQNSPLHF. The CDR3 DNA sequence: TGCGCCAGCAGCTTGGGGGCACAGAATTCACCCCTCCACTTT.

The rearrangement uses TRBV7-2 and TRBJ2-3; the D gene is possibly TRBD1 (5 bases). CDR1 and CDR2 (germline): SGHTA, FQGNSA. Trimming shortened V by 3 bases and J by 1 base, and 8 bases separated the two germline ends. This CDR3 spans 14 amino acids. The CDR3, as DNA: TGTGCCAGCAGCTTGAAGACAGGCACAGATACGCAGTATTTT. Its translation: CASSLKTGTDTQYF.

This clonotype was picked up a small number of times. J is TRBJ1-3 and V is TRBV27; D perhaps matches TRBD1 (6 bases). CDR3 length: 15 amino acids. Germline V gene lookup returns CDR1 MNHEY and CDR2 SMNVEV (reference sequence). V was cut by 2 bases and J by 4 bases, with 12 bases left in between. The CDR3 DNA reads as TGTGCCAGCAGTTTAGGGGGCGCGGCGGGAAACACCATATATTTT. Its translation is CASSLGGAAGNTIYF.

This chain connects TRBV6-2 or TRBV6-3 to TRBJ1-5; D gene ambiguous. The V gene's germline CDR1 is MNHEY and CDR2 SVGEGT. The germline V and J ends were trimmed by 4 bases and 0 bases, with 10 bases remaining between them. This CDR3 is 15 amino acids long. The DNA of the CDR3 is TGTGCCAGCAGTTTCCAACCTCATAGCAATCAGCCCCAGCATTTT. Translated, it gives CASSFQPHSNQPQHF.

This clonotype was seen only a few times. The chain employs TRBV7-9 and TRBJ1-2; maybe TRBD1 (6 bases). This CDR3 is 16 amino acids long. Germline CDR1 is SEHNR and CDR2 is FQNEAQ (reference sequence). The V end was cut by 5 bases, the J end by 3 bases, with 19 bases between. For the CDR3, the DNA is TGTGCCAGCAGCCTCCCGCGGGGGGGCGGTCACTATGGCTACACCTTC. Encoded protein: CASSLPRGGGHYGYTF.

The chain combines TRBV5-4 with TRBJ2-7; TRBD2 agrees at 14 bases. The CDR3 runs 15 residues. Germline V gives CDR1 SGHNT, CDR2 YYREEE (reference sequence). The V segment lost 4 bases and the J segment 7 bases; nucleotides outside the gene matches: 7. The CDR3 nucleotides read TGTGCCAGCAGCCAATCGACTAGCGGGAGGGAAGAGCAGTACGTC. This gives the protein CASSQSTSGREEQYV.

This clonotype was observed a handful of times. V is TRBV5-1 and J is TRBJ1-5, with 8 bases lining up with TRBD1. J was trimmed by 3 bases and V by 0 bases; bases with no gene match: 2. The CDR3 spans 15 residues. CDR1 is SGHRS and CDR2 is YFSETQ in the germline V gene. The CDR3 loop reads CASSLAGQDNQPQHF. DNA for the CDR3: TGCGCCAGCAGCTTGGCGGGACAGGACAATCAGCCCCAGCATTTT.

The V call is TRBV5-4, the J call TRBJ2-7; 12 bases agree with TRBD2. J gave up 6 bases and V 4 bases, and 8 bases lay outside the gene matches. CDR1 is SGHNT, CDR2 YYREEE, per germline (reference sequence). CDR3 length: 15 amino acids. The CDR3 region is CASSGRTSGRLEQYF. DNA of the CDR3: TGTGCCAGCAGCGGGAGAACTAGCGGGAGGCTCGAGCAGTACTTC.

This clonotype was observed at least ten times. The chain is built from TRBV7-2 and TRBJ1-4; D is ambiguous. The CDR3 has 16 amino acids. Trimming removed 5 bases at V and 8 bases at J, with 21 bases between. Germline V gene lookup returns CDR1 SGHTA and CDR2 FQGNSA. The CDR3: CASSPIGPAVGEKLFF. The CDR3 coding sequence is TGTGCCAGCAGCCCCATAGGACCGGCGGTCGGGGAAAAACTGTTTTTT.

J is TRBJ2-1 and V is TRBV7-3, with D maybe TRBD1 (6 bases). V lost 3 bases and J lost 9, with 12 bases in between. CDR3 size: 13 residues. Germline lookup yields CDR1 SGHTA and CDR2 FQGTGA. Here the CDR3 DNA reads TGTGCCAGCAGCTTGCACAGGGATAGTGAGCAGTTCTTC. Its protein is CASSLHRDSEQFF.

This rearrangement joins TRBV27 to TRBJ2-3, with a possible D match to TRBD2 (6 bases). The germline V gene encodes CDR1 MNHEY and CDR2 SMNVEV (reference sequence). The ends were cut back, 8 bases at V and 4 bases at J, with 16 bases in the middle. This CDR3 is 14 amino acids long. The CDR3 is CASGGYVVSDTQYF. The CDR3 bases are TGTGCCAGCGGAGGGTACGTGGTTTCAGATACGCAGTATTTT.

This clonotype has ten or more counts. The chain carries TRBV7-2 and TRBJ2-5; D not resolved. CDR1 and CDR2 (germline): SGHTA, FQGNSA. With 3 bases removed from V and 4 bases from J, the gap between germline ends came to 9 bases. This CDR3 region has 13 residues. The CDR3 DNA reads TGTGCCAGCAGCTTGACGCGGAGAGAGACCCAGTACTTC. It translates to CASSLTRRETQYF. The variable domain in full, completed from reference TRBV7-2 and TRBJ2-5, reads GAGVSQSPSNKVTEKGKDVELRCDPISGHTALYWYRQSLGQGLEFLIYFQGNSAPDKSGLPSDRFSAERTGGSVSTLTIQRTQQEDSAVYLCASSLTRRETQYFGPGTRLLVL.

DNA of the CDR3: TGTGCCAGCGAGGGGAGTGGGACCCAGTACTTC. Encoded protein: CASEGSGTQYF. V and J are TRBV12-3 or TRBV12-4 and TRBJ2-5, with D perhaps matching TRBD1 or TRBD2 (5 bases each). The CDR3 covers 11 residues. The ends were cut back, 8 bases at V and 7 bases at J, with 11 bases in the middle.

The chain has TRBV6-1 and TRBJ1-2; weak D call: TRBD1 (6 bases). V gave up 6 bases and J gave up 6 bases, with 20 bases separating them. The CDR3 covers 15 residues. CDR1 and CDR2 (germline): MNHNS, SASEGT. DNA for the CDR3: TGTGCCAGCAGACGAGGGGCGGGGGGGCTGGATGGCTACACCTTC. Translated, it gives CASRRGAGGLDGYTF.

The chain carries TRBV4-1 and TRBJ2-1, with 8 nucleotides matching TRBD2. The V and J ends lost 0 bases and 3 bases, in that order; junction bases with no gene match: 1. The CDR3 runs to 15 residues. Germline V gene sequence: CDR1 MGHRA, CDR2 YSYEKL. The chain's CDR3 is CASSQDLAGYNEQFF. In DNA form, the CDR3 reads TGCGCCAGCAGCCAAGACCTAGCGGGCTACAATGAGCAGTTCTTC.

The genes are TRBV4-1 and TRBJ2-1; 8 bases are shared with TRBD1. The DNA end favors TRBJ2-7, so the J call may be wrong. The germline gives CDR1 MGHRA, CDR2 YSYEKL. CDR3 length: 15 residues. The CDR3 DNA is TGCGCCAGCAGCACTCGACAGGGGATTTACAATGAGCAGTACTTC. It specifies CASSTRQGIYNEQYF.

This clonotype occurred a few times. The chain employs TRBV10-1 and TRBJ2-1, with 8 nucleotides matching TRBD2. This CDR3 comprises 14 residues. Germline V CDR1 and CDR2: WNHNN, SYGVQD (reference sequence). Trimming cost V 2 bases and J 10 bases; bases outside gene matches: 7. CDR3 DNA: TGCGCCAGCAGTGAGGGATCCGTAGCGGGAGAGCAGTTCTTC. This encodes CASSEGSVAGEQFF.